This T cell receptor beta chain came from a study of blood T cell repertoires in COVID-19. Data came from immunoSEQ multiplex PCR; TCRdb stores just in-frame clones and leaves some out. This repertoire shows over 200,000 clones, 75% to 90% found once; its top ten account for just over 3%. The CDR3 consists of 13 residues. Trimming took off 8 bases at V and 3 bases at J, with 13 bases between the two ends. Looked up from germline, CDR1 is MNHEY and CDR2 is SVGAGI. The sample was peripheral blood. The clonotype was recovered from a young woman who had recovered from COVID-19. The V and J genes are TRBV6-5 and TRBJ1-1; D may be TRBD1 (6 bases). CDR3 sequence reads: CASVPRGYTEAFF. DNA for the CDR3: TGTGCCAGCGTCCCCAGGGGTTACACTGAAGCTTTCTTT.